This T cell receptor (beta chain) was observed in a study of T-cell memory formation after mild COVID-19. About the research overall: Clustering of TCRs was largely donor specific.

Using its own MiXCR run on the 5' RACE reads, TCRdb lists one record per CDR3 protein. The sample shows 150,000 to 200,000 distinct CDR3 sequences, about a fifth of them seen only once. Broader study findings: Detection of some responders pre-infection suggested pre-existing cross-reactive memory T cells participated. From day 15 to 85, contracting clones were balanced between CD4 and CD8, whereas later expanders leaned toward CD4+.

With respect to this clonotype: What it binds is not known.

This sequence originates from an adult woman who had mild COVID-19 (a few samples of this study predate the infection). Cell type and time point are not known. Sequenced: PBMCs or a T cell subset sorted from them (not recorded which).

The CDR3 coding sequence is TGCAGCGCTGGACAGTATAATAGCAACGAGCAGTACTTC. The encoded protein is CSAGQYNSNEQYF. V usage is TRBV29-1 and J usage is TRBJ2-7; D perhaps matches TRBD1 (6 bases). CDR1 is SQVTM and CDR2 is ANQGSEA in the germline V gene. This CDR3 spans 13 amino acids. Trimming took 7 bases from V and 5 from J, leaving 18 bases between them.